Listed here is a single T cell receptor beta chain. The data were obtained in a study of blood T cell repertoires in COVID-19. Overall study: T cells, B-cell-depleted T cells, or PBMCs provided the cDNA or gDNA that served as material.

Original processing methods: Reference gene primer amplification yielded estimated nucleated cell counts. The assay was immunoSEQ multiplex PCR, and TCRdb's table has in-frame clones only and misses some. The V and J calls and the clone size are those of that table, but D and trimming were determined from the DNA. The repertoire holds 70,000 to 100,000 clones, approximately 90% seen once, with about 5% in the top ten. The V segment lost 1 base and the J segment 7 bases; nucleotides outside the gene matches: 15. The CDR3 loop spans 18 amino acids. The sample was peripheral blood. The origin of this receptor is a woman over 75 with active COVID-19. The rearrangement links TRBV23-1 to TRBJ2-1; 8 bases align to TRBD2. TRBV23-1 is marked as an open reading frame, function uncertain. The CDR3 nucleotides read TGCGCCAGCAGTCAATGGGCGGGCGCGGGAGGTTTTAGGAATGAGCAGTTCTTC. Translation: CASSQWAGAGGFRNEQFF.